This T cell receptor beta chain was captured by sequencing in a study of T cell responses to AZD1222 COVID-19 vaccine. Study-wide results and caveats: Vaccine-related CD4 TCRs covered spike, predominating at 160-218 and 743-854.

The V end was cut by 1 base, the J end by 2 bases, with 12 bases between. Germline assignment: CDR1 SGHNT and CDR2 YYREEE (reference sequence). The CDR3 length is 15 residues. Measured with immunoSEQ multiplex PCR; TCRdb has only the in-frame clones, and not every one. The repertoire holds 130,000 to 150,000 clones, with about 89% as singletons. A remark on this clone: Antigen specificity is unknown.

The specimen was peripheral blood, collected on day 0 of MenACWY control vaccination. This TCR was recovered from an adult in good health. This chain links TRBV5-4 with TRBJ1-2; D gene ambiguous. CDR3 in amino acids: CASSLSGLGNYGYTF. CDR3 nucleotides: TGTGCCAGCAGCTTGAGTGGGTTGGGGAACTATGGCTACACCTTC.